The sequence of this T cell receptor beta chain was determined in a study of T cells in Graves' hyperthyroidism and ophthalmopathy. Overall study: Prior to any treatment, at the point of initial diagnosis, peripheral blood was collected.

Notes on the study in general: Blood also held most thyroid clonotypes expanded beyond 0.001. The authors' 13 V-J model separated ophthalmopathy from stable hyperthyroidism.

Germline V gives CDR1 LGHNA, CDR2 YSLEER. This CDR3 is 17 amino acids long. PBMCs came from around 9.7 ml fresh peripheral blood. Amplification targeted TCR beta CDR3 regions from RNA transcripts. First-round RT-PCR of the TCR CDR3 relied on the HTBI primer set. From the multiplex PCR reads, TCRdb called clonotypes with MiXCR, one entry per CDR3 protein. The repertoire includes 300,000 or so distinct CDR3 sequences, about 18% of them detected once, and roughly 50% sits in the top ten. On this clonotype: Its antigen remains unidentified. The germline gene is not matched at one end of the junction; a read error may be the cause.

The receptor comes from a woman aged 60-75 years with Graves' ophthalmopathy. What was sequenced was blood. V gene TRBV4-3 combines with J gene TRBJ2-1; 15 bases agree with TRBD2. Written as DNA, the CDR3 is TGCGCCAGCAGCCAAGATGGGACTAGCGGGGGGTACAATGGGCAGTTCTTC. Translating gives CASSQDGTSGGYNGQFF.